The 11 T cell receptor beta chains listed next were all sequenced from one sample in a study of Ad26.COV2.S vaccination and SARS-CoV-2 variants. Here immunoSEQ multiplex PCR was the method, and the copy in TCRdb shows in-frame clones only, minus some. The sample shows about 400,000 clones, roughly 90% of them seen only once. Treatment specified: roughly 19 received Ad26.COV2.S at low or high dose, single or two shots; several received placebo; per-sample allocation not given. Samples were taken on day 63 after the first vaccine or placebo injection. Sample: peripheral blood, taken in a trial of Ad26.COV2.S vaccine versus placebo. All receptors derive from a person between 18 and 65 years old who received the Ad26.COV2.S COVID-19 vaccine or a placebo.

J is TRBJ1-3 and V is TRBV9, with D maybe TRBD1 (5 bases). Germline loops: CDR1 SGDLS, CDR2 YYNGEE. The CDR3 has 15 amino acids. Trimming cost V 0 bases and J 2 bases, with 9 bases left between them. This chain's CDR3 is CASSVEEGTGNTIYF. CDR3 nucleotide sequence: TGTGCCAGCAGCGTAGAAGAGGGGACTGGAAACACCATATATTTT.

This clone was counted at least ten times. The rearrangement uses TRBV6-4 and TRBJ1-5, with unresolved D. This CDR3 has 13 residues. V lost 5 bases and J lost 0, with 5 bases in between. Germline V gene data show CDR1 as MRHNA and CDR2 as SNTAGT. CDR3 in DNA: TGTGCCAGCAGTAGCGATAGCAATCAGCCCCAGCATTTT. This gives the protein CASSSDSNQPQHF.

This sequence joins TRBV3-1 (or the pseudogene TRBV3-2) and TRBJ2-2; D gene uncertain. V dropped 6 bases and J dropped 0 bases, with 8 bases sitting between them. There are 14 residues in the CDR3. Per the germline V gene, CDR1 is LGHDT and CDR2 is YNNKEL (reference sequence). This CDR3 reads CASRGGPNTGELFF. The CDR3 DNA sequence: TGTGCCAGCAGGGGCGGCCCGAACACCGGGGAGCTGTTTTTT.

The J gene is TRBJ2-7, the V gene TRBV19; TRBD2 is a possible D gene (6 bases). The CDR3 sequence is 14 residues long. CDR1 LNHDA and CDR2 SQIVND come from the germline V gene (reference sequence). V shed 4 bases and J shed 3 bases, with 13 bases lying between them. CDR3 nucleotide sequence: TGTGCCAGTAGTACTCGACTAGGCCACTACGAGCAGTACTTC. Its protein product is CASSTRLGHYEQYF.

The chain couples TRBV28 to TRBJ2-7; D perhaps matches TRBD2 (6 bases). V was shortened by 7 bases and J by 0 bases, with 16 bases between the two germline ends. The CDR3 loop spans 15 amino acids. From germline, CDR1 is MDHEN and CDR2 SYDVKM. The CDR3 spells CASTTHRRGSYEQYF. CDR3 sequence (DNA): TGTGCCAGCACCACTCATCGGCGGGGCTCCTACGAGCAGTACTTC.

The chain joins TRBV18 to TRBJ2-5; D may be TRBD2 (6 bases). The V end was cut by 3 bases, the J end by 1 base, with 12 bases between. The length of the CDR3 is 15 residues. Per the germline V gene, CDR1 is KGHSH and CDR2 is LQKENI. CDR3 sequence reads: CASSPPGLSQETQYF. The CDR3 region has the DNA TGTGCCAGCTCACCCCCGGGACTGAGCCAAGAGACCCAGTACTTC.

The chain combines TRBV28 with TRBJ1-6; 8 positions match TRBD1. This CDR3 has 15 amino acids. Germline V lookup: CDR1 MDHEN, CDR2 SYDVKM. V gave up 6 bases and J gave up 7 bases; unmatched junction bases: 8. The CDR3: CASRASRGLNSPLHF. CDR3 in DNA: TGTGCCAGCAGAGCAAGCAGGGGGCTCAATTCACCCCTCCACTTT.

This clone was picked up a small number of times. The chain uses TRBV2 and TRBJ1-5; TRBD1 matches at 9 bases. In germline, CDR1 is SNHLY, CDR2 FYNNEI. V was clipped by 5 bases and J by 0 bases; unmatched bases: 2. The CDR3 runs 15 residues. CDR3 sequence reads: CASSKDRGSNQPQHF. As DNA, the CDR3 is TGTGCCAGCAGTAAGGACAGGGGTAGCAATCAGCCCCAGCATTTT.

The CDR3: CASSRPGSNTEAFF. The DNA for the CDR3 is TGTGCCAGCAGCCGCCCAGGGTCGAACACTGAAGCTTTCTTT. This chain uses TRBV3-1 (or the pseudogene TRBV3-2) with TRBJ1-1; a weak D match, TRBD1 (5 bases). The CDR3 is 14 amino acids. V was pared by 4 bases and J by 1 base, with 10 bases between. Per germline, CDR1 LGHDT and CDR2 YNNKEL (reference sequence).

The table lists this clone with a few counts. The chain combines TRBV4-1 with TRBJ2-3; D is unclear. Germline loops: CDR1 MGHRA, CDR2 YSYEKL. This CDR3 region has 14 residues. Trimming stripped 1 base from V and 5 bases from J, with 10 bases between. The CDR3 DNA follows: TGCGCCAGCAGCCAAGGGTACGGTCTAGATACGCAGTATTTT. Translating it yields CASSQGYGLDTQYF.

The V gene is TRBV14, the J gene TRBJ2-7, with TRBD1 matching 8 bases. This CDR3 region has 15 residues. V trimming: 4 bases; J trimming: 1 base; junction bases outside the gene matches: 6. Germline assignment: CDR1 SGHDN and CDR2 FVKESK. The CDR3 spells CASSPRQGPSYEQYF. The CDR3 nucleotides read TGTGCCAGCAGCCCTCGACAGGGGCCGTCCTACGAGCAGTACTTC. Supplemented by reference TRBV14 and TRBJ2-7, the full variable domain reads EAGVTQFPSHSVIEKGQTVTLRCDPISGHDNLYWYRRVMGKEIKFLLHFVKESKQDESGMPNNRFLAERTGGTYSTLKVQPAELEDSGVYFCASSPRQGPSYEQYFGPGTRLTVT.